Listed below are T cell receptor beta chains from one sample, sequenced in a study of PD-1 blockade in classical Hodgkin lymphoma. Method: immunoSEQ multiplex PCR; TCRdb's copy keeps in-frame clones and lacks some. The repertoire consists of tens of thousands of clones, with roughly 89% occurring once and the leading ten covering around 10%. Sequences were derived from peripheral blood mononuclear cells (PBMCs), sampled before the second cycle of nivolumab. The receptors shown here come from a human donor with classical Hodgkin lymphoma. Each CDR3 is given with its conserved first and last residue. A D gene is named only where the DNA matches it firmly. The size entry is marked missing in some rows and otherwise reads once, few, many or a size class.

TRBV19,TRBJ1-2,14,-,-,CASSIAGSNYGYTF,TGTGCCAGTAGTATTGCAGGGTCTAACTATGGCTACACCTTC
TRBV13,TRBJ2-7,12,-,-,CASSLRMREQYF,TGTGCCAGCAGCTTAAGAATGCGGGAGCAGTACTTC
TRBV6-1,TRBJ1-1,13,-,-,CAIKKAGVSEAFF,TGTGCCATCAAGAAGGCAGGGGTGTCAGAAGCTTTCTTT
TRBV5-4,TRBJ2-3,13,-,-,CASGSASTDTQYF,TGTGCCAGCGGGTCCGCTAGCACAGATACGCAGTATTTT
TRBV2,TRBJ2-1,13,TRBD2,-,CASFGTSGYEQFF,TGTGCCAGCTTCGGGACTAGCGGGTATGAGCAGTTCTTC
TRBV7-3,TRBJ2-2,15,TRBD2,-,CASSPGRGNTGELFF,TGTGCCAGCAGCCCCGGGAGGGGGAACACCGGGGAGCTGTTTTTT
TRBV6-1,TRBJ1-4,13,-,-,CASRLTGDEKLFF,TGTGCCAGCAGGTTAACGGGCGATGAAAAACTGTTTTTT
TRBV2,TRBJ1-2,14,-,medium-sized,CASRKRTDSMGYTF,TGTGCCAGCAGAAAGCGGACAGATTCTATGGGCTACACCTTC
TRBV6-6,TRBJ1-5,16,TRBD1,-,CASSPIPGQKNQPQHF,TGTGCCAGCAGTCCAATTCCGGGACAGAAAAATCAGCCCCAGCATTTT
TRBV7-9,TRBJ2-1,12,TRBD1,-,CASSNDRGGQFF,TGTGCCAGCAGCAACGACAGGGGAGGGCAGTTCTTC
TRBV28,TRBJ2-3,15,-,-,CASSFVMLASDTQYF,TGTGCCAGCAGTTTTGTTATGCTAGCATCAGATACGCAGTATTTT
TRBV25-1,TRBJ1-6,16,TRBD1,-,CASRTRTGGDNSPLHF,TGTGCCAGCAGAACTCGGACAGGGGGAGATAATTCACCCCTCCACTTT
TRBV28,TRBJ2-5,14,-,-,CASSVSGLRETQYF,TGTGCCAGCAGTGTGAGCGGGCTCAGGGAGACCCAGTACTTC
TRBV27,TRBJ2-3,14,TRBD1,-,CASSTGAGADTQYF,TGTGCCAGCAGTACAGGGGCCGGGGCAGATACGCAGTATTTT
TRBV28,TRBJ2-7,12,-,-,CARPGPGDEQYF,TGTGCCCGACCAGGACCGGGGGACGAGCAGTACTTC
TRBV18,TRBJ2-1,14,-,-,CASSGAGTYNEQFF,TGTGCCAGCTCAGGAGCGGGCACCTACAATGAGCAGTTCTTC
TRBV2,TRBJ2-5,11,-,-,CASSESETQYF,TGTGCCAGCAGTGAATCTGAGACCCAGTACTTC
TRBV11-2,TRBJ2-5,11,-,-,CASSLEETQYF,TGTGCCAGCAGCTTAGAAGAGACCCAGTACTTC
TRBV4-1,TRBJ1-3,15,-,once,CASSVGPWAGNTIYF,TGCGCCAGCAGCGTGGGACCATGGGCTGGAAACACCATATATTTT
TRBV7-6,TRBJ2-7,13,-,once,CASSLATRGEQYF,TGTGCCAGCAGCTTAGCGACTAGGGGCGAGCAGTACTTC
TRBV15,TRBJ1-5,14,-,-,CATSPHEVNQPQHF,TGTGCCACCAGCCCTCACGAGGTAAATCAGCCCCAGCATTTT
TRBV18,TRBJ1-1,15,TRBD1,-,CASSSRTGTNTEAFF,TGTGCCAGCTCATCACGGACAGGTACGAACACTGAAGCTTTCTTT
TRBV14,TRBJ2-7,15,-,-,CASSPELGPIYEQYF,TGTGCCAGCAGCCCTGAGCTCGGGCCTATCTACGAGCAGTACTTC
TRBV9,TRBJ2-1,13,-,-,CASSVGREHEQFF,TGTGCCAGCAGCGTAGGAAGGGAGCATGAGCAGTTCTTC
TRBV5-4,TRBJ2-7,15,-,-,CASSLAYGRAYEQYF,TGTGCCAGCAGCTTGGCCTACGGACGGGCCTACGAGCAGTACTTC
TRBV5-4,TRBJ2-2,16,-,-,CASSLYSIGTGGELFF,TGTGCCAGCAGCTTGTATAGTATCGGGACTGGAGGGGAGCTGTTTTTT
TRBV4-1,TRBJ2-5,14,-,-,CASSQGSAGETQYF,TGCGCCAGCAGCCAAGGGTCGGCCGGGGAGACCCAGTACTTC
TRBV2,TRBJ2-7,13,TRBD1,-,CASCKDREHEQYF,TGTGCCAGCTGCAAGGACAGGGAACACGAGCAGTACTTC
TRBV27,TRBJ2-7,15,TRBD2,-,CASSRTSGIPYEQYF,TGTGCCAGCAGTCGGACTAGCGGTATTCCCTACGAGCAGTACTTC